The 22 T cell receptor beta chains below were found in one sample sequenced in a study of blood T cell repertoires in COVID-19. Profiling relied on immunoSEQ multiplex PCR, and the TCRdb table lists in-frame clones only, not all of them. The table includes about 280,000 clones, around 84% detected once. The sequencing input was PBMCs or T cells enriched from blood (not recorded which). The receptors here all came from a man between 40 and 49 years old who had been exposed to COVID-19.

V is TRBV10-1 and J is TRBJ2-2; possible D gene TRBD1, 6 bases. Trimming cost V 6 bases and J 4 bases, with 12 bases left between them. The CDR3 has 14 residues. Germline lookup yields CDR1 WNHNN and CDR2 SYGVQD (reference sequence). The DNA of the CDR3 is TGCGCCAGCAGACCAGGGACATCCACCGGGGAGCTGTTTTTT. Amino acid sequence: CASRPGTSTGELFF.

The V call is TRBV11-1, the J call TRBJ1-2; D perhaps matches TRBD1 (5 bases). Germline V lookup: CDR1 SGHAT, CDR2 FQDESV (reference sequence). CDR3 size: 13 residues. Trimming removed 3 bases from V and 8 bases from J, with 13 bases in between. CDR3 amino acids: CASSFQGRGGYTF. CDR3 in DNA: TGTGCCAGCAGCTTCCAGGGAAGGGGCGGCTACACCTTC. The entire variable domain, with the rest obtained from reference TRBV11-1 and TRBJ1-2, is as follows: EAEVAQSPRYKITEKSQAVAFWCDPISGHATLYWYRQILGQGPELLVQFQDESVVDDSQLPKDRFSAERLKGVDSTLKIQPAELGDSAMYLCASSFQGRGGYTFGSGTRLTVV.

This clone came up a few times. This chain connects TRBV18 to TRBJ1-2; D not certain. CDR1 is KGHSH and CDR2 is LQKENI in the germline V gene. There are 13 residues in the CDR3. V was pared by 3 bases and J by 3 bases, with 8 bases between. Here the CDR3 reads CASSPDIDYGYTF. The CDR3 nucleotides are TGTGCCAGCTCACCTGACATAGACTATGGCTACACCTTC.

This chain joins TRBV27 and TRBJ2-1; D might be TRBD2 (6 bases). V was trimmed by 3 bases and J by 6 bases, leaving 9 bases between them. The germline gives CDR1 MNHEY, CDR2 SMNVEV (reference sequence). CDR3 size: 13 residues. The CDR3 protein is CASSFPGGNEQFF. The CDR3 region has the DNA TGTGCCAGCAGTTTCCCCGGGGGCAATGAGCAGTTCTTC.

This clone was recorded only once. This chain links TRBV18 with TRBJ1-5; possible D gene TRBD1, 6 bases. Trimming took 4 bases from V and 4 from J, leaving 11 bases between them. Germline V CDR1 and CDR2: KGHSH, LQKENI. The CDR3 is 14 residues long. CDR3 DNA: TGTGCCAGCTCACAACGACAGGCAAATCAGCCCCAGCATTTT. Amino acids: CASSQRQANQPQHF.

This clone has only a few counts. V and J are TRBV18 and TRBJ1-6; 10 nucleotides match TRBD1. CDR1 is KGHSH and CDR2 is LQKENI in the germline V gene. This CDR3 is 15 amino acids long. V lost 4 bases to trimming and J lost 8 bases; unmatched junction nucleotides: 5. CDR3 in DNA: TGTGCCAGCTCACGGGACAGGGGAGGGGATTCACCCCTCCACTTT. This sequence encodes CASSRDRGGDSPLHF. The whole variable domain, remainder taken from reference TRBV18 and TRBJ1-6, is NAGVMQNPRHLVRRRGQEARLRCSPMKGHSHVYWYRQLPEEGLKFMVYLQKENIIDESGMPKERFSAEFPKEGPSILRIQQVVRGDSAAYFCASSRDRGGDSPLHFGNGTRLTVT.

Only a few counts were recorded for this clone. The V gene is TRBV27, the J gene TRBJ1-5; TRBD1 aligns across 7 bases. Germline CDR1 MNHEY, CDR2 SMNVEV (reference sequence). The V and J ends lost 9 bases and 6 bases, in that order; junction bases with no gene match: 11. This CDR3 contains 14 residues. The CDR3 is CASRLQGGPQPQHF. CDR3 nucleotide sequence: TGTGCCAGTCGCCTTCAGGGGGGTCCTCAGCCCCAGCATTTT.

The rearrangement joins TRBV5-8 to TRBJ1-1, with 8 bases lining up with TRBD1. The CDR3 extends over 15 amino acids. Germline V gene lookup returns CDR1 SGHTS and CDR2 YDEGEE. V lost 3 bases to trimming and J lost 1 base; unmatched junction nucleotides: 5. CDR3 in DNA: TGTGCCAGCAGCTCAGGGGGCAGGTGGAACACTGAAGCTTTCTTT. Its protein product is CASSSGGRWNTEAFF.

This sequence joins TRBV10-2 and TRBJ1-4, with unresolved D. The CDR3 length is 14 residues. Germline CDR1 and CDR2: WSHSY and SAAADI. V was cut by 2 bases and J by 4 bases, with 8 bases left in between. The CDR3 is CASSEGEFNEKLFF. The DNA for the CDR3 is TGCGCCAGCAGTGAGGGGGAGTTTAATGAAAAACTGTTTTTT.

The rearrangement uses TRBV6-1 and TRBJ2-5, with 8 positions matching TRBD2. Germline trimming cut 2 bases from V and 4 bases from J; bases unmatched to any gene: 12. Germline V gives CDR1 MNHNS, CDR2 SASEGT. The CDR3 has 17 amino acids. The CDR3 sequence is CASSELSQREWGETQYF. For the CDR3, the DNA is TGTGCCAGCAGTGAATTGTCCCAGCGGGAGTGGGGAGAGACCCAGTACTTC.

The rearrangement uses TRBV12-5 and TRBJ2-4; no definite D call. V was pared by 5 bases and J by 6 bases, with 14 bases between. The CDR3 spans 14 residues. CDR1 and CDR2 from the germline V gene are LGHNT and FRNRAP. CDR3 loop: CASGNFLVANIQYF. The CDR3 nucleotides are TGTGCTAGTGGTAATTTCCTGGTGGCAAACATTCAGTACTTC.

Here the CDR3 reads CASSYSIRGADYEQYF. DNA of the CDR3: TGTGCCAGCAGTTACTCCATTCGGGGGGCTGACTACGAGCAGTACTTC. The chain has TRBV6-6 and TRBJ2-7; D may be TRBD2 (7 bases). In germline, CDR1 is MNHNY, CDR2 SVGAGI (reference sequence). V lost 0 bases, J lost 3 bases, and 15 bases lay in between. CDR3 size: 16 residues.

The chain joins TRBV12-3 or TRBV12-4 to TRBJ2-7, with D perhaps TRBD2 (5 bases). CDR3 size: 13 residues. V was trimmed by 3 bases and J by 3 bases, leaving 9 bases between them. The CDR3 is CASSFGNRYEQYF. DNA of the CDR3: TGTGCCAGCAGTTTCGGGAACCGCTACGAGCAGTACTTC.

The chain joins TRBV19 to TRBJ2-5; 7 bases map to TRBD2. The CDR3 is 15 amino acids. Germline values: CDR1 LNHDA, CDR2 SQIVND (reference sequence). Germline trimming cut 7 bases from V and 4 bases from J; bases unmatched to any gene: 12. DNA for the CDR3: TGTGCCAGTAAGCCACTAGCGTCCTCCGGAGAGACCCAGTACTTC. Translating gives CASKPLASSGETQYF.

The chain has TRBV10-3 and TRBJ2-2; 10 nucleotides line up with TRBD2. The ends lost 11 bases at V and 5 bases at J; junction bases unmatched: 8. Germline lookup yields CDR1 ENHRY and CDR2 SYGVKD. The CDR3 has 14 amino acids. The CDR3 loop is CAGQAGGRTGELFF. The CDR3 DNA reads TGTGCCGGACAAGCGGGAGGGCGGACCGGGGAGCTGTTTTTT.

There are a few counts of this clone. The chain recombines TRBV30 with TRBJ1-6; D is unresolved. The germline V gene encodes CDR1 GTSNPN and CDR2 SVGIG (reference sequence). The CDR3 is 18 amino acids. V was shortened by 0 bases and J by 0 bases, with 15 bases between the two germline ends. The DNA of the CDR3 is TGTGCCTGGAGTGTACGCGGAGGAGTGAGCTCCTATAATTCACCCCTCCACTTT. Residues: CAWSVRGGVSSYNSPLHF.

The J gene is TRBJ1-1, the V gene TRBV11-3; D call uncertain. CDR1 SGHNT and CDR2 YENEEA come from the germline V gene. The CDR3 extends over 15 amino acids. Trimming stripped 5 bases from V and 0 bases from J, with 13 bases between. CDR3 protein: CASSPPRVMNTEAFF. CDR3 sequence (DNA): TGTGCCAGCAGCCCCCCGAGGGTCATGAACACTGAAGCTTTCTTT.

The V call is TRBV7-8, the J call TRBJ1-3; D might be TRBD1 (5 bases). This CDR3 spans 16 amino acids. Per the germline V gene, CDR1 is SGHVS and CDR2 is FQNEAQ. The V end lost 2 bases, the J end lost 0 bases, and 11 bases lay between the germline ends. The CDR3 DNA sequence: TGTGCCAGCAGCTTAATGGGGACTATCTCTGGAAACACCATATATTTT. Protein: CASSLMGTISGNTIYF.

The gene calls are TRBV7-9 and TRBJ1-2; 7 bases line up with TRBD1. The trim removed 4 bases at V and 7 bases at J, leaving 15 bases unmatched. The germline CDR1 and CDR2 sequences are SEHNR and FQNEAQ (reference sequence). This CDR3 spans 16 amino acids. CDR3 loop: CASSSHQSDRLGGYTF. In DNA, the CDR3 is TGTGCCAGCAGCTCGCACCAATCGGACAGGTTGGGTGGCTACACCTTC.

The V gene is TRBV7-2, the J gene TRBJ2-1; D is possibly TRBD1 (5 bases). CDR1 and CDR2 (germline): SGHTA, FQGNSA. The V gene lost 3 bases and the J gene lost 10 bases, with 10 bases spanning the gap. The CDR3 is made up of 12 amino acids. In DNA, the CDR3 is TGTGCCAGCAGCTTTTTAGGGGTGGAGCAGTTCTTC. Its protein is CASSFLGVEQFF.

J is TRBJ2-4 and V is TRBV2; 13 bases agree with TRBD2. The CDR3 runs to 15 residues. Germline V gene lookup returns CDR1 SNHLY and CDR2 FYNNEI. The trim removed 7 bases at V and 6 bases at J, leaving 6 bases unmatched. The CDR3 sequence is CASTGLAGASNIQYF. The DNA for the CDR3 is TGTGCCAGCACCGGACTAGCGGGAGCGTCAAACATTCAGTACTTC.

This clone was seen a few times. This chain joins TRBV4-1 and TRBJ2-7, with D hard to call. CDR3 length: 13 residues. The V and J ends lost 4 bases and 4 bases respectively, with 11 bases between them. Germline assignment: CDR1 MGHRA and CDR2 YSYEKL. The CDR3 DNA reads TGCGCCAGCAGCCTTGCTATGTGGTACGAGCAGTACTTC. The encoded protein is CASSLAMWYEQYF.